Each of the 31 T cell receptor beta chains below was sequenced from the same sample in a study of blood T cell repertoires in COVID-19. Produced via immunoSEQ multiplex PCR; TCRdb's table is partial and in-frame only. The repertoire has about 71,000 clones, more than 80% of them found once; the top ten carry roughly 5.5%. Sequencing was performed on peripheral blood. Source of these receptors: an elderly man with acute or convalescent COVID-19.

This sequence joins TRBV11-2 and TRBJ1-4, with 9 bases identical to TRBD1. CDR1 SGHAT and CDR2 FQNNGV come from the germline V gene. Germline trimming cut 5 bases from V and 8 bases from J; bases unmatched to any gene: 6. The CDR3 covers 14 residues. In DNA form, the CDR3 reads TGTGCCAGCAGCACCGGGACAGGGTGGGAAAAACTGTTTTTT. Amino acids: CASSTGTGWEKLFF.

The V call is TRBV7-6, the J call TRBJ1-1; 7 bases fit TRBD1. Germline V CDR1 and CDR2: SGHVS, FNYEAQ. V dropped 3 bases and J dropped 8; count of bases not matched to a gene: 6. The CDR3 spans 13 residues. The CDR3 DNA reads TGTGCCAGCAGCTTTACAGGGGATGGGGAAGCTTTCTTT. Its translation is CASSFTGDGEAFF.

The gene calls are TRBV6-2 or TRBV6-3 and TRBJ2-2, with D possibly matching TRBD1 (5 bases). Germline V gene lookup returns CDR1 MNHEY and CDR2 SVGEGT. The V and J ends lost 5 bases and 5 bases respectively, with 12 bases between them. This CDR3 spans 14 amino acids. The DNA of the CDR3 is TGTGCCAGCAGTCATCCACAGGAGACCGGGGAGCTGTTTTTT. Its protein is CASSHPQETGELFF.

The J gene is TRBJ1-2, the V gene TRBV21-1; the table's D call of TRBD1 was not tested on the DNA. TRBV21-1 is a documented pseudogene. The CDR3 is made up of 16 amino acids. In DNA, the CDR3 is TGTGCCAGCAGCAAAGAGCGGACAGGGGTCAACTATGGCTACACCTTC. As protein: CASSKERTGVNYGYTF.

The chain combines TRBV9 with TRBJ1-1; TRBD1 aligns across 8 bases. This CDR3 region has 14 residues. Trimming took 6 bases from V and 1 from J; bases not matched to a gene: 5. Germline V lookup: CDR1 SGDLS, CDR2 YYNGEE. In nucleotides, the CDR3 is TGTGCCAGCAACTCCGGACAGGGGAACACTGAAGCTTTCTTT. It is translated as CASNSGQGNTEAFF.

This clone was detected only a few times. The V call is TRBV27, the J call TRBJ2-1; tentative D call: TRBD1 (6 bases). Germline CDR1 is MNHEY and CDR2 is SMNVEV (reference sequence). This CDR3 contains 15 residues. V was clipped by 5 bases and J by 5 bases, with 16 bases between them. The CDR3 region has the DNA TGTGCCAGCAGTGCCCAGGGGACGTTCAACAATGAGCAGTTCTTC. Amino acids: CASSAQGTFNNEQFF.

The CDR3 coding sequence is TGTGCCAGCAGCTTACAGGGCTACGAGCAGTACTTC. Amino acids: CASSLQGYEQYF. The chain has TRBV7-2 and TRBJ2-7, with D perhaps TRBD1 (5 bases). Per germline, CDR1 SGHTA and CDR2 FQGNSA. The CDR3 contains 12 residues. Trimming shortened V by 2 bases and J by 3 bases, and 5 bases separated the two germline ends.

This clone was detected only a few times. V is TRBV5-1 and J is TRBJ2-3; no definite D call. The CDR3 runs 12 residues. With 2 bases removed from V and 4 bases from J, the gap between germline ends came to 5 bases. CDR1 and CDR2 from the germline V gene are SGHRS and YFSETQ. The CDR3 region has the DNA TGCGCCAGCAGCTTACACGCAGATACGCAGTATTTT. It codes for CASSLHADTQYF. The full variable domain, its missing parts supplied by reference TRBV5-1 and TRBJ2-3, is KAGVTQTPRYLIKTRGQQVTLSCSPISGHRSVSWYQQTPGQGLQFLFEYFSETQRNKGNFPGRFSGRQFSNSRSEMNVSTLELGDSALYLCASSLHADTQYFGPGTRLTVL.

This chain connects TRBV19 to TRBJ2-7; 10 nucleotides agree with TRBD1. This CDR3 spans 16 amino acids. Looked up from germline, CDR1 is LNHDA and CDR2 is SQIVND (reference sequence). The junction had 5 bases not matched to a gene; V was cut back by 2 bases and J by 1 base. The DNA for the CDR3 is TGTGCCAGTAGTATATTAGGACAGGGGGTTTCCTACGAGCAGTACTTC. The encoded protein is CASSILGQGVSYEQYF.

The CDR3 nucleotides are TGTGCCAGCAGCCCCGGACAGATTGATCAGCCCCAGCATTTT. Its translation is CASSPGQIDQPQHF. The chain carries TRBV5-6 and TRBJ1-5; possible D gene TRBD1, 6 bases. Trimming left V 4 bases short and J 5 bases short, with 13 bases between. The CDR3 loop spans 14 amino acids. Looked up from germline, CDR1 is SGHDT and CDR2 is YYEEEE.

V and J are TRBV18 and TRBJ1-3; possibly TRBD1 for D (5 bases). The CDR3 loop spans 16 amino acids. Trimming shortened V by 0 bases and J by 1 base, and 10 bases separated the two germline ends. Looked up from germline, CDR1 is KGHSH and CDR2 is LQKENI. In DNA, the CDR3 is TGTGCCAGCTCACCACCGGGGGGGACGTCTGGAAACACCATATATTTT. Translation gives CASSPPGGTSGNTIYF.

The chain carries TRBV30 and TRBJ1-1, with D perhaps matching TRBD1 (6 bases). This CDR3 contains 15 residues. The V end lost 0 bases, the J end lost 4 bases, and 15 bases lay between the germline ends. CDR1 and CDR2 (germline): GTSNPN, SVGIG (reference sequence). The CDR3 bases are TGTGCCTGGAGTGTACGAGGGGGGGGAGGCACTGAAGCTTTCTTT. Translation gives CAWSVRGGGGTEAFF.

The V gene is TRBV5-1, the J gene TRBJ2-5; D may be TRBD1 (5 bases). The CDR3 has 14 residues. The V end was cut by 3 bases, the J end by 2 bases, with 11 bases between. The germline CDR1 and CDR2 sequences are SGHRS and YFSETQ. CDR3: CASSSRQRQETQYF. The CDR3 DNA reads TGCGCCAGCAGCTCACGACAGAGACAAGAGACCCAGTACTTC.

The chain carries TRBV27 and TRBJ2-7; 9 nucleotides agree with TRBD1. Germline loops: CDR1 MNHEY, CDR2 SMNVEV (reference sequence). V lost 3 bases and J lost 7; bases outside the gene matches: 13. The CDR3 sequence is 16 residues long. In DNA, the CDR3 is TGTGCCAGCAGTTTCTGGGGGGGACAGGGTATTTTGGAGCAGTACTTC. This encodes CASSFWGGQGILEQYF.

The CDR3 here is CASSVPGALNTEAFF. In DNA form, the CDR3 reads TGTGCCAGCAGCGTTCCAGGGGCTCTGAACACTGAAGCTTTCTTT. The chain is built from TRBV5-6 and TRBJ1-1, with D tentatively TRBD1 (6 bases). The germline V gene encodes CDR1 SGHDT and CDR2 YYEEEE. The CDR3 spans 15 residues. V shed 4 bases and J shed 0 bases, with 13 bases lying between them.

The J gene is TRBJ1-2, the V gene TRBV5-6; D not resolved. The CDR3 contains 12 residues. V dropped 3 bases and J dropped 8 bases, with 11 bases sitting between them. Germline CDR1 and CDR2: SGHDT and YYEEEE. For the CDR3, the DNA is TGTGCCAGCAGCTACAATAGGGAGGGCTACACCTTC. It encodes CASSYNREGYTF.

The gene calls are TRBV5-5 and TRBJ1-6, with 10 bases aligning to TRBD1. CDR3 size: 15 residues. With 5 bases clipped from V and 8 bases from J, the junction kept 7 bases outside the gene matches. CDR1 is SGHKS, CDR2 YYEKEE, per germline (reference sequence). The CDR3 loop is CASRYTGTGDSPLHF. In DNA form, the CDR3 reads TGTGCCAGCAGGTATACCGGGACAGGGGATTCACCCCTCCACTTT. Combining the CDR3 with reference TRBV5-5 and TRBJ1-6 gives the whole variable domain DAGVTQSPTHLIKTRGQQVTLRCSPISGHKSVSWYQQVLGQGPQFIFQYYEKEERGRGNFPDRFSARQFPNYSSELNVNALLLGDSALYLCASRYTGTGDSPLHFGNGTRLTVT.

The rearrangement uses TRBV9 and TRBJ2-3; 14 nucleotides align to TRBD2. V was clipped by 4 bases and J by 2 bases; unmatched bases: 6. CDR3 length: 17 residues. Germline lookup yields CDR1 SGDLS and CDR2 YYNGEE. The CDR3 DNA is TGTGCCAGCAGCAACTTGGGACTAGCGGGGGTCACAGATACGCAGTATTTT. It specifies CASSNLGLAGVTDTQYF. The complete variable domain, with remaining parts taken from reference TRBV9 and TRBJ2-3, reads DSGVTQTPKHLITATGQRVTLRCSPRSGDLSVYWYQQSLDQGLQFLIQYYNGEERAKGNILERFSAQQFPDLHSELNLSSLELGDSALYFCASSNLGLAGVTDTQYFGPGTRLTVL.

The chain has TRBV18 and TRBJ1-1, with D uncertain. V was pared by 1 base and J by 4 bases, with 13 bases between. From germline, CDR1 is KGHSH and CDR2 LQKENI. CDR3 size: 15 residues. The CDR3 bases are TGTGCCAGCTCACCACTAGACTCCGAAGGCACTGAAGCTTTCTTT. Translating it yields CASSPLDSEGTEAFF. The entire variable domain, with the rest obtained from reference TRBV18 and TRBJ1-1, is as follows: NAGVMQNPRHLVRRRGQEARLRCSPMKGHSHVYWYRQLPEEGLKFMVYLQKENIIDESGMPKERFSAEFPKEGPSILRIQQVVRGDSAAYFCASSPLDSEGTEAFFGQGTRLTVV.

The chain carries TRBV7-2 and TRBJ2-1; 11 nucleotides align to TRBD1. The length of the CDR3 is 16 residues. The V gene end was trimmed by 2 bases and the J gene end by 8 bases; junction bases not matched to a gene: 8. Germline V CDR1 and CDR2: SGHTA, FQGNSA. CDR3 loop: CASSLTWTGGEDEQFF. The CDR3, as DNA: TGTGCCAGCAGCTTAACATGGACAGGGGGCGAGGATGAGCAGTTCTTC.

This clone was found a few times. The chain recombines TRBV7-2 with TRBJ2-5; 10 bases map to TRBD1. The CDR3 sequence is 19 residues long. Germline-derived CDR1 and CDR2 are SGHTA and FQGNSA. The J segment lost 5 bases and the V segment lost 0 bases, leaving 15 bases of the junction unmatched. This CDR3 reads CASSLAIRDRGGLVETQYF. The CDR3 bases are TGTGCCAGCAGCTTAGCGATCCGGGACAGGGGTGGACTCGTGGAGACCCAGTACTTC.

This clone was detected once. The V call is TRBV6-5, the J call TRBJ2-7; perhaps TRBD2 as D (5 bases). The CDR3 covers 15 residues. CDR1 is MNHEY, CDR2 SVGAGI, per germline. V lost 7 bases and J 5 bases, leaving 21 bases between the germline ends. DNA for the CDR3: TGTGCCAGCAAAACGCCCGGGAAGGGAACCGACGAGCAGTACTTC. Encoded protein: CASKTPGKGTDEQYF.

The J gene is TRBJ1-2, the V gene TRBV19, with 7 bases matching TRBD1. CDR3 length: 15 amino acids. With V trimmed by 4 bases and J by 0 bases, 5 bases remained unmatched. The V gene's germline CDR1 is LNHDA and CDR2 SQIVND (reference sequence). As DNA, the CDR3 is TGTGCCAGTAGTACAGGGGACAGACCTAACTATGGCTACACCTTC. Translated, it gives CASSTGDRPNYGYTF. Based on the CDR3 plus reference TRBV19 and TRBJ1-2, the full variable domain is DGGITQSPKYLFRKEGQNVTLSCEQNLNHDAMYWYRQDPGQGLRLIYYSQIVNDFQKGDIAEGYSVSREKKESFPLTVTSAQKNPTAFYLCASSTGDRPNYGYTFGSGTRLTVV.

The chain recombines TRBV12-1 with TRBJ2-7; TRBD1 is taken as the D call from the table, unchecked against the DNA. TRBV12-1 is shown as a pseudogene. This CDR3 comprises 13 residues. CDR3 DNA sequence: TGTGCCAGCAGCTTCCGACAGGGCTACGAGCAGTACTTC. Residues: CASSFRQGYEQYF.

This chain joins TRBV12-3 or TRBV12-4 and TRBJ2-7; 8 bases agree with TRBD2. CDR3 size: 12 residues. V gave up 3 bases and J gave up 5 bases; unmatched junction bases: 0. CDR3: CASSFGGDEQYF. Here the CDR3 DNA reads TGTGCCAGCAGTTTCGGGGGGGACGAGCAGTACTTC.

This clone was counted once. This chain's CDR3 is CASSQKVRATNEKLFF. The CDR3 DNA follows: TGCGCCAGCAGCCAAAAGGTGCGGGCAACTAATGAAAAACTGTTTTTT. The J gene is TRBJ1-4, the V gene TRBV4-1; no firm D call. The length of the CDR3 is 16 residues. V lost 2 bases, J lost 0 bases, and 10 bases lay in between. Per germline, CDR1 MGHRA and CDR2 YSYEKL.

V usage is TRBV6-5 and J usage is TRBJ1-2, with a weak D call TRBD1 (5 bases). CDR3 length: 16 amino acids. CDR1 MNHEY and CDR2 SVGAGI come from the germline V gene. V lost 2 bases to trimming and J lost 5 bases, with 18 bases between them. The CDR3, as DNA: TGTGCCAGCAGTTACACCGTCAGGGATGGATGGTATGGCTACACCTTC. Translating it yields CASSYTVRDGWYGYTF.

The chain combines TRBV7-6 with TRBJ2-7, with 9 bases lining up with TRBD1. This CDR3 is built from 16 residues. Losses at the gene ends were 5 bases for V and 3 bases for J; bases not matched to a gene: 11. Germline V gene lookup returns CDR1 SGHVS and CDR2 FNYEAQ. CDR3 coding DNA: TGTGCCAGCAGCAACCAACCGGGACAGGGATTCTACGAGCAGTACTTC. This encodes CASSNQPGQGFYEQYF.

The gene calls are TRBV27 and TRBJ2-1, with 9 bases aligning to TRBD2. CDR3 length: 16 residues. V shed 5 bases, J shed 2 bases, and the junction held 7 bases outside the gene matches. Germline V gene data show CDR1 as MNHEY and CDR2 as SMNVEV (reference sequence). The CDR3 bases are TGTGCCAGCAGTCCCTATAGCGGGAGTCCCTACAATGAGCAGTTCTTC. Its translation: CASSPYSGSPYNEQFF.

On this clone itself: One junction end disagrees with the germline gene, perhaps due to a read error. Written as DNA, the CDR3 is TGTGCCAGCAGCCAAGCCCACCGAGGCCAAACTCCTGAGGCTTTCTTT. Translating gives CASSQAHRGQTPEAFF. The chain couples TRBV3-1 (or the pseudogene TRBV3-2) to TRBJ1-1; unclear D gene. Germline V CDR1 and CDR2: LGHDT, YNNKEL (reference sequence). The CDR3 is made up of 16 amino acids.

CDR3 region: CASSVSAGGRTDTQYF. The CDR3, as DNA: TGTGCCAGCAGTGTAAGTGCAGGGGGCCGCACAGATACGCAGTATTTT. V is TRBV2 and J is TRBJ2-3; 8 positions match TRBD1. CDR1 and CDR2 (germline): SNHLY, FYNNEI. Trimming took 4 bases from V and 1 from J; bases not matched to a gene: 7. The CDR3 loop spans 16 amino acids.